The 23 T cell receptor beta chains below all came from one sample that was sequenced in a study of prognosis after radiotherapy for stage I lung cancer (dated by TCRdb to the early 2020s). The sequencing machine was an Illumina HiSeq 3000. Two rounds of multiplex PCR were performed to amplify the TCR beta CDR3 region from genomic DNA. In the first round of PCR, primers specific to each TRBV and TRBJ gene were used, and the primer sequences are filed in Chinese patent CN105087789A. TCRdb reran the public reads through fastp at Q25 and MiXCR, keeping productive beta chains. Rows with one shared CDR3 protein collapse into an entry with the most common genes and DNA. The sample table lists fewer than 40,000 distinct CDR3 sequences, less than 35% of them with a count of one. The ten top clones hold 16% of the sample. Specimen: PBMCs, collected before or after stereotactic body radiation therapy (not recorded which). The source is a donor over 45 with non-small cell lung cancer.

This clonotype was counted at least ten times. The chain links TRBV12-3 or TRBV12-4 to TRBJ1-5; possibly TRBD1 for D (6 bases). The CDR3 runs 14 residues. The V end lost 2 bases, the J end lost 4 bases, and 9 bases lay between the germline ends. The CDR3 nucleotides read TGTGCCAGCAGTTTACTCAGGGGAAATCAGCCCCAGCATTTT. It yields the protein CASSLLRGNQPQHF.

This clonotype showed up many times. This chain uses TRBV4-1 with TRBJ2-7; the match to TRBD1 covers 12 bases. The ends lost 2 bases at V and 7 bases at J; junction bases unmatched: 6. The CDR3 is 15 amino acids. Germline V gene sequence: CDR1 MGHRA, CDR2 YSYEKL. The CDR3 is CASSQNRDRGLEQYF. Here the CDR3 DNA reads TGCGCCAGCAGCCAAAACCGGGACAGGGGGCTTGAGCAGTACTTC.

This clonotype was seen at least ten times. This chain uses TRBV12-5 with TRBJ2-1; no definite D call. Germline loops: CDR1 LGHNT, CDR2 FRNRAP. The CDR3 has 11 residues. V lost 5 bases to trimming and J lost 10 bases, with 9 bases between them. CDR3 nucleotides: TGTGCTAGTGGTCGCGAAGGAGAGCAGTTCTTC. This sequence encodes CASGREGEQFF.

This clonotype has a count of ten or more. The chain has TRBV7-2 and TRBJ1-4, with a tentative D call TRBD1 (5 bases). This CDR3 comprises 14 residues. V gave up 5 bases and J gave up 5 bases, with 12 bases separating them. CDR1 is SGHTA and CDR2 is FQGNSA in the germline V gene. This CDR3 is CASSTVGLNEKLFF. The DNA for the CDR3 is TGTGCCAGCAGCACTGTGGGGCTCAATGAAAAACTGTTTTTT.

With respect to this clonotype: A much larger clone differs by one base, so this may be a read error. This chain joins TRBV19 and TRBJ1-1; D is unclear. Germline CDR1 LNHDA, CDR2 SQIVND (reference sequence). Trimming cost V 6 bases and J 6 bases, with 14 bases left between them. This CDR3 comprises 13 residues. The CDR3 nucleotides read TGTGCCAGTAGAAAACATGGGGATGCTGAAGCTTTCTTT. Translated: CASRKHGDAEAFF.

As DNA, the CDR3 is TGCAGTGCCCGCAAGGCATTGAGGGACAATTCACCCCTCCACTTT. Its protein is CSARKALRDNSPLHF. This chain connects TRBV20-1 to TRBJ1-6; possible D gene TRBD1, 5 bases. The germline V and J ends were trimmed by 6 bases and 7 bases, with 19 bases remaining between them. This CDR3 region has 15 residues. Germline V CDR1 and CDR2: DFQATT, SNEGSKA (reference sequence).

This clonotype was counted many times. A read error is possible here, since a much larger clone lies one base away. As DNA, the CDR3 is TGCAGTGCTACACCCAGCCTGGCAGGGGGCGCGGTCACTGAAGCTTTCTTT. It encodes CSATPSLAGGAVTEAFF. The genes are TRBV20-1 and TRBJ1-1; 8 bases are shared with TRBD1. Germline V gene lookup returns CDR1 DFQATT and CDR2 SNEGSKA (reference sequence). Trimming at V came to 4 bases and at J to 4 bases, leaving 17 bases not matched to a gene. CDR3 length: 17 residues.

This clonotype was found many times. V gene TRBV30 combines with J gene TRBJ2-3, with D perhaps given as TRBD1 or TRBD2 (5 bases each). CDR3 length equals 12 residues. The V and J ends lost 3 bases and 5 bases respectively, with 9 bases between them. Germline values: CDR1 GTSNPN, CDR2 SVGIG (reference sequence). Here the CDR3 reads CAWRFGGDTQYF. The CDR3, as DNA: TGTGCCTGGAGGTTTGGGGGAGATACGCAGTATTTT.

V usage is TRBV11-2 and J usage is TRBJ2-3; D possibly corresponds to TRBD1 (6 bases). From germline, CDR1 is SGHAT and CDR2 FQNNGV. V shed 6 bases and J shed 6 bases, with 22 bases lying between them. The CDR3 sequence is 16 residues long. CDR3 loop: CASRRPGTWSIDTQYF. CDR3 bases: TGTGCCAGCAGAAGGCCCGGGACATGGTCCATTGATACGCAGTATTTT. The full variable domain, in which reference TRBV11-2 and TRBJ2-3 provide the parts outside the CDR3, is EAGVAQSPRYKIIEKRQSVAFWCNPISGHATLYWYQQILGQGPKLLIQFQNNGVVDDSQLPKDRFSAERLKGVDSTLKIQPAKLEDSAVYLCASRRPGTWSIDTQYFGPGTRLTVL.

There are many counts of this clonotype. This chain joins TRBV2 and TRBJ1-3, with D possibly being TRBD1 (5 bases). Between the trimmed V and J ends, which lost 6 bases and 0 bases, there was a span of 12 bases. CDR3 length: 15 residues. Germline V gene lookup returns CDR1 SNHLY and CDR2 FYNNEI. CDR3 nucleotide sequence: TGTGCCAGCAGGGCCGACAGCCTCTCTGGAAACACCATATATTTT. Translated: CASRADSLSGNTIYF.

Many counts were recorded for this clonotype. The chain recombines TRBV19 with TRBJ1-2, with TRBD1 matching 8 bases. V shed 5 bases and J 4 bases; nucleotides not matched to a gene: 9. In germline, CDR1 is LNHDA, CDR2 SQIVND (reference sequence). The CDR3 is 15 amino acids. CDR3 sequence (DNA): TGTGCCAGTAGTGCCGCGACAGGGGAGGGCTATGGCTACACCTTC. The encoded protein is CASSAATGEGYGYTF.

The chain joins TRBV19 to TRBJ1-5; D gene uncertain. CDR1 and CDR2 from the germline V gene are LNHDA and SQIVND (reference sequence). V dropped 4 bases and J dropped 3 bases, with 13 bases sitting between them. CDR3 length equals 15 residues. The CDR3 DNA reads TGTGCCAGTAGTACTTACACCGAATACAATCAGCCCCAGCATTTT. It is translated as CASSTYTEYNQPQHF.

This clonotype was recorded at least ten times. The chain has TRBV3-1 and TRBJ1-1; the D is unclear. The CDR3 runs 16 residues. The V gene lost 6 bases and the J gene lost 4 bases, with 21 bases spanning the gap. In germline, CDR1 is LGHDT, CDR2 YNNKEL (reference sequence). The CDR3 region has the DNA TGTGCCAGCAGTCTGAGAGGCGAGGCCTCCTCCACTGAAGCTTTCTTT. Protein: CASSLRGEASSTEAFF.

This clonotype was counted at least ten times. The rearrangement uses TRBV6-1 and TRBJ2-3; TRBD1 agrees at 11 bases. This CDR3 has 15 residues. V lost 3 bases to trimming and J lost 4 bases; unmatched junction nucleotides: 3. The germline CDR1 and CDR2 sequences are MNHNS and SASEGT. This chain's CDR3 is CASSEGQGGADTQYF. The DNA of the CDR3 is TGTGCCAGCAGTGAGGGACAGGGGGGGGCAGATACGCAGTATTTT.

In this sample, this clonotype turned up many times. The rearrangement links TRBV27 to TRBJ2-5; D not certain. The CDR3 is made up of 13 amino acids. Germline CDR1 reads MNHEY; CDR2 reads SMNVEV (reference sequence). With 5 bases removed from V and 0 bases from J, the gap between germline ends came to 7 bases. As DNA, the CDR3 is TGTGCCAGCAGTCCCCAGTACCAAGAGACCCAGTACTTC. Its protein product is CASSPQYQETQYF.

This clonotype has at least ten counts. This sequence joins TRBV7-2 and TRBJ1-2; a possible D gene is TRBD1 (6 bases). The V end lost 0 bases, the J end lost 6 bases, and 8 bases lay between the germline ends. The CDR3 has 13 amino acids. The germline V gene encodes CDR1 SGHTA and CDR2 FQGNSA. CDR3 amino acids: CASSLAGGNGYTF. In DNA, the CDR3 is TGTGCCAGCAGCTTAGCAGGGGGTAATGGCTACACCTTC.

As regards this clonotype: This may come from a read error, since a much larger clone is one base off. This chain uses TRBV6-1 with TRBJ2-7; TRBD2 matches at 11 bases. Germline V lookup: CDR1 MNHNS, CDR2 SASEGT. Trimming at V came to 5 bases and at J to 0 bases, leaving 3 bases not matched to a gene. This CDR3 is 15 amino acids long. CDR3 region: CASSILAGASYEQYF. The CDR3 DNA follows: TGTGCCAGCAGTATACTAGCGGGAGCCTCCTACGAGCAGTACTTC.

In its sample, this clonotype was seen many times. This chain uses TRBV4-1 with TRBJ1-5, with TRBD1 matching over 7 bases. Germline-derived CDR1 and CDR2 are MGHRA and YSYEKL. The CDR3 has 15 residues. Trimming took 3 bases from V and 4 from J; bases not matched to a gene: 6. The CDR3 DNA sequence: TGCGCCAGCAGCCAGACAGGGTTAGGTAATCAGCCCCAGCATTTT. Translated: CASSQTGLGNQPQHF.

This clonotype occurred many times. The chain recombines TRBV5-1 with TRBJ2-1; 11 bases are shared with TRBD2. V lost 0 bases to trimming and J lost 6 bases; unmatched junction nucleotides: 2. Germline CDR1 and CDR2: SGHRS and YFSETQ. There are 15 residues in the CDR3. CDR3 in DNA: TGCGCCAGCAGCTTGGTAGCGGGAGGGGGCAATGAGCAGTTCTTC. Protein product: CASSLVAGGGNEQFF. The variable domain in full, with the rest retrieved from reference TRBV5-1 and TRBJ2-1, is KAGVTQTPRYLIKTRGQQVTLSCSPISGHRSVSWYQQTPGQGLQFLFEYFSETQRNKGNFPGRFSGRQFSNSRSEMNVSTLELGDSALYLCASSLVAGGGNEQFFGPGTRLTVL.

The chain joins TRBV28 to TRBJ2-6; D is undetermined. The germline CDR1 and CDR2 sequences are MDHEN and SYDVKM. This CDR3 is 16 amino acids long. The V end lost 4 bases, the J end lost 0 bases, and 10 bases lay between the germline ends. The CDR3 sequence: CASSSGSSSGANVLTF. In DNA, the CDR3 is TGTGCCAGCAGTTCCGGAAGTAGCTCTGGGGCCAACGTCCTGACTTTC.

This clonotype was observed many times. The rearrangement links TRBV30 to TRBJ2-2; 7 bases align to TRBD1. Germline-derived CDR1 and CDR2 are GTSNPN and SVGIG (reference sequence). The CDR3 totals 16 residues. Trimming took 0 bases from V and 3 from J; bases not matched to a gene: 7. The CDR3: CAWSVGGGFYTGELFF. The DNA for the CDR3 is TGTGCCTGGAGTGTAGGGGGCGGGTTTTACACCGGGGAGCTGTTTTTT.

In this sample, this clonotype turned up many times. The chain recombines TRBV19 with TRBJ1-2; D call uncertain. This CDR3 has 14 residues. V was trimmed by 6 bases and J by 2 bases, leaving 13 bases between them. In germline, CDR1 is LNHDA, CDR2 SQIVND (reference sequence). The CDR3 protein is CASREQSLNYGYTF. The CDR3 coding sequence is TGTGCCAGTAGGGAACAGTCCCTAAACTATGGCTACACCTTC.

About this clonotype itself: This sequence is one base from a far larger clone and is likely a read error. This chain connects TRBV6-8 to TRBJ2-1; TRBD2 matches at 10 bases. Trimming removed 6 bases from V and 7 bases from J; junction bases left unmatched: 15. Germline loops: CDR1 MNHGY, CDR2 SAAAGT. CDR3 length equals 17 residues. The CDR3 loop reads CASRQVLAGRFQNEQFF. The DNA of the CDR3 is TGTGCCAGCAGACAGGTACTAGCGGGAAGGTTTCAGAATGAGCAGTTCTTC.